This T cell receptor (beta chain) was documented in a study of OX40 agonist ivuxolimab in advanced cancers. Across the whole study: There were three patients with partial responses, one having hepatocellular carcinoma and two cutaneous melanoma. Whole-study findings and limits: Certain nonresponding patients likewise had low normalized T-cell clonal expansion. At 0.1 to 3.0 mg/kg and by week 6, CD4+ and CD8+ T cells in the blood had expanded clonally.

Assay: immunoSEQ multiplex PCR; the TCRdb copy retains only in-frame clones and omits some. The table shows 57,000 or so clones, with 93% occurring only once. Notes on this clone: Its antigen is as yet unknown.

Prior autoimmune disease or systemic immunosuppression barred patients. Germline CDR1 reads GTSNPN; CDR2 reads SVGIG (reference sequence). There are 18 residues in the CDR3. With 2 bases removed from V and 0 bases from J, the gap between germline ends came to 20 bases. This TCR came from an adult with an advanced solid tumor such as melanoma, head and neck, liver or kidney cancer. The chain employs TRBV30 and TRBJ1-3, with D perhaps TRBD1 (6 bases). This specimen was CD4+ or CD8+ T cells sorted from blood, taken in a trial of the OX40 agonist ivuxolimab. The CDR3, as DNA: TGTGCCTGGAGTTCCCAGTTGGGGGCTTTAGACTCTGGAAACACCATATATTTT. Its protein is CAWSSQLGALDSGNTIYF.